This passage covers 32 T cell receptor beta chains from one sample sequenced in a study of blood T cell repertoires in COVID-19. The assay was immunoSEQ multiplex PCR, and TCRdb's table has in-frame clones only and misses some. The data show roughly 180,000 clones, more than 65% seen once. The sequencing input was PBMCs or T cells enriched from blood (not recorded which). The receptors come from a man aged 50 to 60 who had recovered from COVID-19.

The chain joins TRBV5-1 to TRBJ1-6, with D unresolved. CDR1 SGHRS and CDR2 YFSETQ come from the germline V gene. Trimming removed 0 bases at V and 7 bases at J, with 5 bases between. The CDR3 is 13 amino acids. The CDR3 spells CASSLAVNSPLHF. The CDR3 coding sequence is TGCGCCAGCAGCTTGGCCGTCAATTCACCCCTCCACTTT. Drawing the rest from reference TRBV5-1 and TRBJ1-6, the complete variable domain is KAGVTQTPRYLIKTRGQQVTLSCSPISGHRSVSWYQQTPGQGLQFLFEYFSETQRNKGNFPGRFSGRQFSNSRSEMNVSTLELGDSALYLCASSLAVNSPLHFGNGTRLTVT.

The chain links TRBV18 to TRBJ2-5, with D perhaps matching TRBD1 (6 bases). This CDR3 is 15 amino acids long. V lost 3 bases and J lost 0, with 11 bases in between. In germline, CDR1 is KGHSH, CDR2 LQKENI. The CDR3 region is CASSPPGTHQETQYF. CDR3 nucleotides: TGTGCCAGCTCACCTCCCGGGACACACCAAGAGACCCAGTACTTC. The full variable domain, its missing parts supplied by reference TRBV18 and TRBJ2-5, is NAGVMQNPRHLVRRRGQEARLRCSPMKGHSHVYWYRQLPEEGLKFMVYLQKENIIDESGMPKERFSAEFPKEGPSILRIQQVVRGDSAAYFCASSPPGTHQETQYFGPGTRLLVL.

This chain uses TRBV12-3 or TRBV12-4 with TRBJ2-7, with a weak D call TRBD2 (6 bases). V was pared by 5 bases and J by 4 bases, with 12 bases between. This CDR3 is 13 amino acids long. CDR3 protein: CASSQVGGYEQYF. The DNA for the CDR3 is TGTGCCAGCAGTCAGGTCGGGGGATACGAGCAGTACTTC.

This chain joins TRBV29-1 and TRBJ1-5; D is possibly TRBD1 (5 bases). Germline V gives CDR1 SQVTM, CDR2 ANQGSEA. This CDR3 region has 15 residues. Here the CDR3 reads CSAYSLGERDQPQHF. The CDR3 coding sequence is TGCAGTGCCTACAGCTTAGGGGAAAGAGATCAGCCCCAGCATTTT.

CDR3 in amino acids: CASSLARTGFEEKLFF. The DNA for the CDR3 is TGTGCCAGCAGCTTAGCCCGGACAGGGTTCGAGGAAAAACTGTTTTTT. V is TRBV11-3 and J is TRBJ1-4, with 8 positions matching TRBD1. Unmatched junction bases numbered 9, after V lost 1 base and J lost 8 bases. This CDR3 is 16 amino acids long. CDR1 SGHNT and CDR2 YENEEA come from the germline V gene.

This clone appeared a few times. V gene TRBV14 combines with J gene TRBJ1-1; D is undetermined. Germline values: CDR1 SGHDN, CDR2 FVKESK. Deletions cut 0 bases from V and 7 bases from J, with 9 bases between. This CDR3 is built from 13 residues. CDR3 protein: CASSQEGGLEAFF. In nucleotides, the CDR3 is TGTGCCAGCAGCCAAGAAGGTGGACTTGAAGCTTTCTTT.

The chain carries TRBV6-5 and TRBJ1-3; D not certain. Germline CDR1 reads MNHEY; CDR2 reads SVGAGI. Trimming left V 2 bases short and J 2 bases short, with 7 bases between. The length of the CDR3 is 14 residues. CDR3 protein: CASSYGGTGNTIYF. The CDR3 DNA reads as TGTGCCAGCAGTTACGGAGGAACTGGAAACACCATATATTTT.

This chain joins TRBV6-5 and TRBJ1-2; no clear D. V was cut by 4 bases and J by 5 bases, with 11 bases left in between. CDR3 length: 13 amino acids. Per the germline V gene, CDR1 is MNHEY and CDR2 is SVGAGI. The CDR3 nucleotides read TGTGCCAGCAGTTTCCCGGGGAGATATGGCTACACCTTC. Translating gives CASSFPGRYGYTF.

The chain combines TRBV5-5 with TRBJ2-1; 8 bases agree with TRBD2. The CDR3 runs 15 residues. Germline values: CDR1 SGHKS, CDR2 YYEKEE (reference sequence). J lost 0 bases, V lost 2 bases, and 1 base had no gene match. This CDR3 reads CASSFGGVSYNEQFF. The CDR3, as DNA: TGTGCCAGCAGCTTCGGGGGGGTCTCCTACAATGAGCAGTTCTTC.

This clone is a singleton in its sample. V usage is TRBV7-3 and J usage is TRBJ2-1, with a possible D match to TRBD2 (5 bases). The germline CDR1 and CDR2 sequences are SGHTA and FQGTGA. This CDR3 contains 14 residues. V was shortened by 5 bases and J by 5 bases, with 13 bases between the two germline ends. The CDR3 protein is CASSPERVDNEQFF. The CDR3 DNA sequence: TGTGCCAGCAGCCCTGAGAGGGTAGACAATGAGCAGTTCTTC.

The chain joins TRBV2 to TRBJ2-5, with D unresolved. The V and J ends lost 0 bases and 0 bases respectively, with 11 bases between them. Looked up from germline, CDR1 is SNHLY and CDR2 is FYNNEI. CDR3 length: 16 amino acids. CDR3 in DNA: TGTGCCAGCAGTGAAGCGCCCACAACCTACCAAGAGACCCAGTACTTC. It encodes CASSEAPTTYQETQYF.

The rearrangement joins TRBV20-1 to TRBJ2-5, with unresolved D. The germline V and J ends were trimmed by 7 bases and 3 bases, with 9 bases remaining between them. CDR1 DFQATT and CDR2 SNEGSKA come from the germline V gene (reference sequence). The CDR3 is 11 amino acids. The CDR3 spells CSVQSEETQYF. The CDR3 DNA is TGCAGTGTACAGTCAGAAGAGACCCAGTACTTC.

The chain is built from TRBV11-1 and TRBJ2-7; no clear D gene. The germline gives CDR1 SGHAT, CDR2 FQDESV (reference sequence). Trimming took off 2 bases at V and 6 bases at J, with 14 bases between the two ends. The CDR3 has 14 residues. The CDR3 region is CASSLLFTVSEQYF. The CDR3 DNA sequence: TGTGCCAGCAGCTTATTATTCACGGTTTCCGAGCAGTACTTC.

This chain connects TRBV7-3 to TRBJ1-2, with TRBD1 identical over 8 bases. This CDR3 is built from 14 residues. V was clipped by 5 bases and J by 6 bases; unmatched bases: 8. CDR1 is SGHTA, CDR2 FQGTGA, per germline. The CDR3 reads CASSPGTGYNGYTF. CDR3 sequence (DNA): TGTGCCAGCAGCCCCGGGACAGGTTATAATGGCTACACCTTC.

The chain recombines TRBV2 with TRBJ1-3; no clear D gene. Trimming removed 1 base from V and 4 bases from J, with 14 bases in between. Germline assignment: CDR1 SNHLY and CDR2 FYNNEI. The CDR3 totals 16 residues. The CDR3 DNA reads as TGTGCCAGCAGTGAAGGGATTGGGAGAGGCGGAAACACCATATATTTT. Amino acid sequence: CASSEGIGRGGNTIYF. Using reference TRBV2 and TRBJ1-3 for the parts outside the CDR3, the full variable domain is EPEVTQTPSHQVTQMGQEVILRCVPISNHLYFYWYRQILGQKVEFLVSFYNNEISEKSEIFDDQFSVERPDGSNFTLKIRSTKLEDSAMYFCASSEGIGRGGNTIYFGEGSWLTVV.

The V call is TRBV18, the J call TRBJ1-5, with a tentative D call TRBD1 (5 bases). V was shortened by 4 bases and J by 5 bases, with 12 bases between the two germline ends. The CDR3 is made up of 14 amino acids. Germline CDR1 reads KGHSH; CDR2 reads LQKENI. In nucleotides, the CDR3 is TGTGCCAGCTCACAACGGGGGGGTGATCAGCCCCAGCATTTT. The encoded protein is CASSQRGGDQPQHF.

The V call is TRBV10-2, the J call TRBJ2-3; no reliable D call. CDR3 length: 14 amino acids. Trimming left V 8 bases short and J 0 bases short, with 12 bases between. The germline CDR1 and CDR2 sequences are WSHSY and SAAADI. The CDR3 region is CASLGTRSTDTQYF. DNA of the CDR3: TGCGCCAGCCTCGGAACGCGGAGCACAGATACGCAGTATTTT.

The rearrangement uses TRBV11-2 and TRBJ2-3, with 7 bases fitting TRBD1. The CDR3 length is 17 residues. Germline V CDR1 and CDR2: SGHAT, FQNNGV. After removal of 2 bases from V and 2 bases from J, the junction contained 10 bases not matched to a gene. CDR3 in DNA: TGTGCCAGCAGCTTATTAATTTTCGACAGGGACACAGATACGCAGTATTTT. It is translated as CASSLLIFDRDTDTQYF.

The chain recombines TRBV3-1 (or the pseudogene TRBV3-2) with TRBJ1-6; 10 bases are shared with TRBD1. This CDR3 has 15 amino acids. V trimming: 0 bases; J trimming: 10 bases; junction bases outside the gene matches: 3. The V gene's germline CDR1 is LGHDT and CDR2 YNNKEL (reference sequence). The CDR3 sequence is CASSQETGGRSPLHF. CDR3 nucleotide sequence: TGTGCCAGCAGCCAAGAGACAGGGGGCCGATCACCCCTCCACTTT.

The CDR3 nucleotides are TGCGCCAGCAGCTTACCTCGCGGGGGCGGGGGAGAGACCCAGTACTTC. This translates into CASSLPRGGGGETQYF. The chain combines TRBV5-1 with TRBJ2-5, with D possibly being TRBD2 (7 bases). The CDR3 sequence is 16 residues long. The germline gives CDR1 SGHRS, CDR2 YFSETQ. Trimming left V 2 bases short and J 4 bases short, with 18 bases between.

V gene TRBV9 combines with J gene TRBJ2-5; D remains unclear. The germline gives CDR1 SGDLS, CDR2 YYNGEE. The ends were cut back, 1 base at V and 5 bases at J, with 12 bases in the middle. This CDR3 has 14 amino acids. The CDR3 coding sequence is TGTGCCAGCAGCGTAAAATTGTCGCGCGAGACCCAGTACTTC. Its protein is CASSVKLSRETQYF.

This chain joins TRBV18 and TRBJ2-3; possibly TRBD1 for D (6 bases). Per germline, CDR1 KGHSH and CDR2 LQKENI. Trimming stripped 1 base from V and 6 bases from J, with 20 bases between. This CDR3 comprises 17 residues. CDR3 in amino acids: CASSPLIGQRPLDTQYF. The CDR3, as DNA: TGTGCCAGCTCACCACTAATCGGACAGCGGCCCCTGGATACGCAGTATTTT.

The genes are TRBV10-3 and TRBJ2-3, with D unresolved. The germline V gene encodes CDR1 ENHRY and CDR2 SYGVKD. This CDR3 is built from 14 residues. Trimming stripped 2 bases from V and 2 bases from J, with 8 bases between. CDR3 nucleotides: TGTGCCATCAGTGAGGATGGCCCCACAGATACGCAGTATTTT. It encodes CAISEDGPTDTQYF.

V is TRBV11-1 and J is TRBJ2-1, with 9 nucleotides matching TRBD1. There are 15 residues in the CDR3. The germline V gene encodes CDR1 SGHAT and CDR2 FQDESV (reference sequence). The V gene end was trimmed by 5 bases and the J gene end by 6 bases; junction bases not matched to a gene: 8. DNA for the CDR3: TGTGCCAGCAGCAGACGGGACAGGGTCGCCAATGAGCAGTTCTTC. As protein: CASSRRDRVANEQFF.

The V call is TRBV15, the J call TRBJ2-3; maybe TRBD1 (5 bases). V lost 3 bases to trimming and J lost 4 bases, with 17 bases between them. Germline V gene data show CDR1 as LNHNV and CDR2 as YYDKDF (reference sequence). This CDR3 is built from 16 residues. The CDR3 DNA reads TGTGCCACCAGCAGGCCGCGGCAGGGTGTATCAGATACGCAGTATTTT. It is translated as CATSRPRQGVSDTQYF.

This chain joins TRBV5-1 and TRBJ1-2; maybe TRBD1 (6 bases). CDR1 is SGHRS and CDR2 is YFSETQ in the germline V gene. This CDR3 comprises 15 residues. V shed 0 bases and J shed 0 bases, with 9 bases lying between them. The DNA for the CDR3 is TGCGCCAGCAGCTTGGGTGCAGGGGCTAACTATGGCTACACCTTC. This gives the protein CASSLGAGANYGYTF.

The rearrangement uses TRBV9 and TRBJ2-2; a weak D match, TRBD1 (5 bases). V was clipped by 6 bases and J by 0 bases, with 12 bases between them. The CDR3 length is 15 residues. The germline V gene has CDR1 SGDLS and CDR2 YYNGEE. This CDR3 is CASTIAGTNTGELFF. CDR3 in DNA: TGTGCCAGCACCATCGCAGGGACGAACACCGGGGAGCTGTTTTTT.

The J gene is TRBJ1-1, the V gene TRBV9, with TRBD1 matching 9 bases. The CDR3 contains 15 residues. Germline V gene lookup returns CDR1 SGDLS and CDR2 YYNGEE. The J segment lost 4 bases and the V segment lost 3 bases, leaving 7 bases of the junction unmatched. The CDR3 protein is CASSAGTGPSTEAFF. The CDR3 DNA sequence: TGTGCCAGCAGCGCCGGGACAGGGCCGAGCACTGAAGCTTTCTTT. The entire variable domain, with the rest obtained from reference TRBV9 and TRBJ1-1, is as follows: DSGVTQTPKHLITATGQRVTLRCSPRSGDLSVYWYQQSLDQGLQFLIQYYNGEERAKGNILERFSAQQFPDLHSELNLSSLELGDSALYFCASSAGTGPSTEAFFGQGTRLTVV.

V gene TRBV7-2 combines with J gene TRBJ2-5, with a tentative D call TRBD2 (5 bases). The V end lost 6 bases, the J end lost 3 bases, and 14 bases lay between the germline ends. The germline V gene has CDR1 SGHTA and CDR2 FQGNSA. The CDR3 sequence is 14 residues long. The CDR3 protein is CASRPPGVKETQYF. CDR3 nucleotides: TGTGCCAGCAGACCTCCCGGGGTAAAAGAGACCCAGTACTTC.

The chain combines TRBV11-2 with TRBJ1-1; no clear D. The CDR3 is 13 residues long. Germline V lookup: CDR1 SGHAT, CDR2 FQNNGV. Trimming took 5 bases from V and 0 from J, leaving 7 bases between them. CDR3 coding DNA: TGTGCCAGCAGCGCCACATTGAACACTGAAGCTTTCTTT. Translation: CASSATLNTEAFF.

This clone was recorded once. The chain uses TRBV7-6 and TRBJ1-3, with 7 positions matching TRBD1. Germline assignment: CDR1 SGHVS and CDR2 FNYEAQ. V lost 5 bases, J lost 7 bases, and 14 bases stayed unmatched. The CDR3 runs 16 residues. Written as DNA, the CDR3 is TGTGCCAGCAGCCCCCAATTGACAGGGCGTTGGAACACCATATATTTT. Its protein is CASSPQLTGRWNTIYF.

This chain connects TRBV12-3 or TRBV12-4 to TRBJ1-4, with D tentatively TRBD1 (6 bases). V lost 5 bases, J lost 10 bases, and 14 bases lay in between. The CDR3 loop spans 13 amino acids. Here the CDR3 reads CASSTGTLVKLFF. The CDR3 nucleotides read TGTGCCAGCAGTACCGGGACACTTGTAAAACTGTTTTTT.